Following are 13 T cell receptor beta chains from one sample sequenced in a study of identical twins. From the 5' RACE reads, TCRdb called clonotypes with MiXCR, one entry per CDR3 protein. The sample includes about 900,000 distinct CDR3 sequences, approximately 13% seen only once; the top ten take 1.5% to 2%. A further study also used this sample, focusing on yellow fever vaccine responses in identical twins.

The sequenced material came from PBMCs. Every receptor here comes from a woman between 18 and 29 years old in good health.

The V gene is TRBV24-1, the J gene TRBJ2-5, with a weak D call TRBD1 (6 bases). CDR3 length: 13 amino acids. V lost 5 bases, J lost 14 bases, and 20 bases lay in between. CDR1 is KGHDR, CDR2 SFDVKD, per germline. CDR3 sequence: CATSGAPGHRRYF. The CDR3 region has the DNA TGTGCCACCAGTGGTGCCCCGGGACACCGTCGATACTTC.

CDR3 nucleotides: TGTGCCAGCAGCCCCCTAGGGGTAGGAGGGGTTGAGCAGTTCTTC. As protein: CASSPLGVGGVEQFF. The rearrangement uses TRBV3-1 and TRBJ2-1; D might be TRBD2 (6 bases). From germline, CDR1 is LGHDT and CDR2 YNNKEL (reference sequence). The CDR3 consists of 15 residues. Trimming shortened V by 4 bases and J by 9 bases, and 19 bases separated the two germline ends.

In this sample, this clonotype turned up a few times. The rearrangement joins TRBV7-8 to TRBJ2-7; 7 positions agree with TRBD1. Per germline, CDR1 SGHVS and CDR2 FQNEAQ. The CDR3 is 14 amino acids. The J segment lost 3 bases and the V segment lost 3 bases, leaving 5 bases of the junction unmatched. The CDR3 DNA sequence: TGTGCCAGCAGCTTTCGGGACAGACGCTACGAGCAGTACTTC. Translating gives CASSFRDRRYEQYF. Together with reference TRBV7-8 and TRBJ2-7, the CDR3 gives the full variable domain: GAGVSQSPRYKVAKRGQDVALRCDPISGHVSLFWYQQALGQGPEFLTYFQNEAQLDKSGLPSDRFFAERPEGSVSTLKIQRTQQEDSAVYLCASSFRDRRYEQYFGPGTRLTVT.

This clonotype was counted a few times. This chain links TRBV4-2 with TRBJ2-2, with TRBD1 as a possible D gene (6 bases). There are 16 residues in the CDR3. Trimming left V 1 base short and J 3 bases short, with 12 bases between. Germline CDR1 LGHNA, CDR2 YNFKEQ. The DNA of the CDR3 is TGTGCCAGCAGCCAAGTATCGGCAGGGGACACCGGGGAGCTGTTTTTT. Translation gives CASSQVSAGDTGELFF.

There are a few counts of this clonotype. V usage is TRBV2 and J usage is TRBJ1-4, with TRBD1 as a possible D gene (6 bases). The CDR3 has 15 amino acids. The germline CDR1 and CDR2 sequences are SNHLY and FYNNEI. The germline V and J ends were trimmed by 4 bases and 7 bases, with 16 bases remaining between them. DNA for the CDR3: TGTGCCAGCAGTGCTGACGGGGGCTTGGGTGAAAAACTGTTTTTT. Encoded protein: CASSADGGLGEKLFF. Filled out from reference TRBV2 and TRBJ1-4, the complete variable domain reads EPEVTQTPSHQVTQMGQEVILRCVPISNHLYFYWYRQILGQKVEFLVSFYNNEISEKSEIFDDQFSVERPDGSNFTLKIRSTKLEDSAMYFCASSADGGLGEKLFFGSGTQLSVL.

This clonotype was counted a few times. The chain is built from TRBV5-1 and TRBJ2-2; no clear D. This CDR3 comprises 15 residues. Germline-derived CDR1 and CDR2 are SGHRS and YFSETQ. The V gene lost 1 base and the J gene lost 3 bases, with 10 bases spanning the gap. The CDR3 region has the DNA TGCGCCAGCAGCTTGCCGGATTCGGACACCGGGGAGCTGTTTTTT. It encodes CASSLPDSDTGELFF.

This clonotype was seen only a few times. The rearrangement links TRBV7-9 to TRBJ1-1; D may be TRBD1 (5 bases). The CDR3 has 13 amino acids. V lost 2 bases, J lost 5 bases, and 9 bases lay in between. The V gene's germline CDR1 is SEHNR and CDR2 FQNEAQ (reference sequence). Here the CDR3 DNA reads TGTGCCAGCAGCTTACACGGGGGAACTGAAGCTTTCTTT. Residues: CASSLHGGTEAFF. The full variable domain, completed using reference TRBV7-9 and TRBJ1-1, is DTGVSQNPRHKITKRGQNVTFRCDPISEHNRLYWYRQTLGQGPEFLTYFQNEAQLEKSRLLSDRFSAERPKGSFSTLEIQRTEQGDSAMYLCASSLHGGTEAFFGQGTRLTVV.

This clonotype was counted only a few times. This chain links TRBV5-1 with TRBJ2-1, with 15 bases that match TRBD2. The junction had 9 bases not matched to a gene; V was cut back by 4 bases and J by 7 bases. CDR1 and CDR2 from the germline V gene are SGHRS and YFSETQ. The CDR3 runs to 17 residues. DNA of the CDR3: TGCGCCAGCAGCCCCGGACTAGCGGGAGGGCCAAGAAATGAGCAGTTCTTC. Protein sequence: CASSPGLAGGPRNEQFF.

The chain is built from TRBV7-2 and TRBJ1-1; D not resolved. V lost 2 bases and J lost 4, with 8 bases in between. Per germline, CDR1 SGHTA and CDR2 FQGNSA. The CDR3 contains 13 residues. CDR3 in amino acids: CASSLYMGTEAFF. The CDR3 DNA sequence: TGTGCCAGCAGCTTATACATGGGCACTGAAGCTTTCTTT.

The rearrangement links TRBV7-3 to TRBJ2-3; D unclear. Germline V gives CDR1 SGHTA, CDR2 FQGTGA. This CDR3 has 15 residues. Trimming pared 0 bases from V and 4 bases from J, leaving 11 bases between. Here the CDR3 reads CASSLTGQFSDTQYF. The CDR3 DNA sequence: TGTGCCAGCAGCTTAACCGGCCAATTCTCAGATACGCAGTATTTT.

This clonotype has only a few counts. The genes are TRBV7-9 and TRBJ2-7, with a tentative D call TRBD2 (5 bases). The CDR3 loop spans 13 amino acids. The V gene lost 3 bases and the J gene lost 7 bases, with 13 bases spanning the gap. CDR1 is SEHNR, CDR2 FQNEAQ, per germline (reference sequence). The CDR3 DNA follows: TGTGCCAGCAGCTTGGGCCACCCGGGGGAGCAGTACGTC. It translates to CASSLGHPGEQYV.

This sequence joins TRBV7-3 and TRBJ2-3; maybe TRBD2 (5 bases). This CDR3 spans 16 amino acids. CDR1 SGHTA and CDR2 FQGTGA come from the germline V gene. V was cut by 4 bases and J by 4 bases, with 18 bases left in between. CDR3 sequence reads: CASSSTGIHGADTQYF. In DNA, the CDR3 is TGTGCCAGCAGCTCAACCGGGATCCACGGGGCAGATACGCAGTATTTT. The variable domain in full, completed from reference TRBV7-3 and TRBJ2-3, reads GAGVSQTPSNKVTEKGKYVELRCDPISGHTALYWYRQSLGQGPEFLIYFQGTGAADDSGLPNDRFFAVRPEGSVSTLKIQRTERGDSAVYLCASSSTGIHGADTQYFGPGTRLTVL.

This chain links TRBV6-4 with TRBJ2-1, with TRBD2 matching over 10 bases. CDR1 MRHNA and CDR2 SNTAGT come from the germline V gene. V gave up 5 bases and J gave up 6 bases; unmatched junction bases: 4. The CDR3 contains 14 residues. The CDR3 spells CASSPSGSVNEQFF. CDR3 coding DNA: TGTGCCAGCAGTCCTAGCGGGAGTGTCAATGAGCAGTTCTTC.